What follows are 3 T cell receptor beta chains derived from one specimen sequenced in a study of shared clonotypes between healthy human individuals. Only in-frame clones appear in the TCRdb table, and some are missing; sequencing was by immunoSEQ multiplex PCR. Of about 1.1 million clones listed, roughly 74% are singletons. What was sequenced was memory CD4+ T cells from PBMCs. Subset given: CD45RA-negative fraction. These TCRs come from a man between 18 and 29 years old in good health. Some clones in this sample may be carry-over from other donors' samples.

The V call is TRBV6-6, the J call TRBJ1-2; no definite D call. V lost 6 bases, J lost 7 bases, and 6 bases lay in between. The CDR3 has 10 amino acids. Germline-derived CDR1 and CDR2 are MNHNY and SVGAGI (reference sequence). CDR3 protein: CASSAGGYTF. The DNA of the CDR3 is TGTGCCAGCAGCGCCGGTGGCTACACCTTC.

The CDR3 DNA sequence: TGTGCCAGCAGCCAATACAGGGATCGGTCCTACGAGCAGTACTTC. Its translation: CASSQYRDRSYEQYF. The V call is TRBV14, the J call TRBJ2-7; D is possibly TRBD1 (6 bases). Germline values: CDR1 SGHDN, CDR2 FVKESK. The germline V and J ends were trimmed by 2 bases and 1 base, with 12 bases remaining between them. The CDR3 is 15 residues long.

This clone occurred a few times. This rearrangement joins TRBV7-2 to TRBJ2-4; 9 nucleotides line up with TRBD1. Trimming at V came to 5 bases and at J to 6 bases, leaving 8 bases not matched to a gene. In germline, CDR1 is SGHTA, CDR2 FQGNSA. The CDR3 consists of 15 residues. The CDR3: CASSPRRDRVNIQYF. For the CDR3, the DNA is TGTGCCAGCAGCCCTAGACGGGACAGGGTAAACATTCAGTACTTC.